This TCR beta chain was sequenced in a study of beta chain features in type 1 diabetes. The study's findings and limits: For type 1 diabetes patients, VDJ junctions showed fewer insertions and more deletions. Moderate yet significant TCRB CDR3 shortening was seen in Type 1 diabetes patients in all four CD4+ subsets.

Note on this clone: Its cognate antigen is unknown.

V was clipped by 6 bases and J by 5 bases, with 10 bases between them. CDR3 length: 12 residues. The germline gives CDR1 MNHEY, CDR2 SVGAGI. The study reverse transcribed the entire isolated RNA, so it sequenced expressed TCRB transcripts. Naive, central memory and regulatory T cell samples averaged about 3.57 million immunoSEQ reads each. TCRdb keeps only in-frame clones here, not all; method: immunoSEQ multiplex PCR. The sample shows 300,000 to 350,000 clones, less than 15% of them seen only once. This sequence originates from a woman aged 18-29 years with type 1 diabetes. The specimen was naive CD4+ T cells from blood. The chain couples TRBV6-5 to TRBJ1-2, with D unclear. The CDR3 here is CASSPTGYGYTF. CDR3 coding DNA: TGTGCCAGCAGCCCCACCGGGTATGGCTACACCTTC.